This T cell receptor (beta chain) was found in a study of CD8+ T cells in alopecia areata (dated by TCRdb to 2017 to 2018). About the study as a whole: Treated patients were enrolled in an open-label pilot trial of oral tofacitinib, 5 to 10 mg twice daily, for moderate-to-severe alopecia areata. Scalp tissue and sorted CD4+ and CD8+ peripheral blood T cells from patchy and totalis/universalis alopecia areata patients and from healthy controls were covered by human TCRbeta sequencing. Tofacitinib was given for 6 to 18 months, followed by 6 months of follow-up off drug to assess delayed response and recurrence. The RNA source kit depended on sample type: the PAXgene miRNA kit for fixed scalp, the miRNeasy kit for PBMCs, and the RNeasy kit for mouse skin. Scalp clonality was compared among normal scalp (n=4), patchy alopecia areata scalp (n=8), and alopecia totalis/universalis scalp (n=8). TCRbeta CDR3 regions were amplified by immunoSEQ multiplex PCR with 35 Vbeta forward and 13 Jbeta reverse primers. The study used high-throughput TCRbeta sequencing to examine T cell clonal expansion in alopecia areata, in both the C3H/HeJ mouse model and human patients. Patients on tofacitinib were biopsied at baseline and after 4 and 24 weeks of treatment, and several of the patients also had a later scalp biopsy. What the research found in general, with its limitations: TCR sequences shared between patients were less clear than in mice, possibly partly because of HLA diversity in the patient population. Compared with normal scalp, lesional scalp had higher clonality and more expanded CD8+ clones, particularly in alopecia totalis/universalis, a pattern that suggests antigenic drive. Scalp TCR repertoire analysis is complicated because resident alphabeta T cells in normal human skin are also sequenced, whereas mouse skin is dominated by gammadelta T cells.

From the cysteine up to the phenylalanine, the CDR3 has a length of 14 residues. This entry keeps only the CDR3 DNA: 42 bases, framed from base 1. Per the germline V gene, SQVTM is the CDR1 and ANQGSEA is the CDR2. Cut back by 7 bases and 1 base, the V and J ends lie 13 bases apart. This clone was seen only a few times. What this receptor recognizes is not known. Base qualities are not recorded, but no much larger clone differs from it by a single base. Peripheral blood and lesional scalp punch biopsies were obtained from patients with alopecia areata. PBMCs were isolated by density centrifugation and stained for CD3, CD4 and CD8, and CD4+ and CD8+ T cells were sorted on a FACSAria. The receptor library was made with the immunoSEQ multiplex PCR assay. RNA was extracted from all samples and reverse transcribed into cDNA, which served as template for TCR sequencing. First-strand cDNA was synthesized with SuperScript III using a 2:1 mix of oligo-dT and random hexamers. A synthetic immune receptor repertoire was used to gauge amplification bias, and whatever bias remained was removed computationally. Regarding the original processing steps: Raw reads were preprocessed to remove errors, and CDR3 was defined according to IMGT conventions as the region from the conserved cysteine to phenylalanine. Clonality was calculated as 1 minus Shannon entropy normalized by log2 of the number of productive unique TCRs. Whether each scalp clone was CD4 or CD8 was inferred by checking scalp TCRbeta sequences against the CD4 and CD8 repertoires from sorted blood. This is the immuneACCESS table as TCRdb keeps it, with only in-frame sequences that have V and J called. A part of the clones is gone; compared with another copy, unresolved V genes explain less than half, and the rest is unexplained. The V and J calls and the clone size are those of that table, but D and trimming were determined from the DNA. For this sample the table gives 150,000 or so clones, of which around 47% were detected only once. Of the sample, over 5.5% is held by the ten largest clones.

Sequences were obtained from CD4+ T cells sorted from blood. The rearrangement combines TRBV29-1 with TRBJ2-2; the D segment cannot be called with confidence. The origin of this receptor is a human donor with alopecia areata. The DNA sequence is as follows: TGCAGCGCGCTTAAGGCCCTGAACACCGGGGAGCTGTTTTTT. The translation is CSALKALNTGELFF.